This T cell receptor beta chain was recovered during a study of tumor-infiltrating lymphocytes in oesophageal squamous cell carcinoma. TCRdb recomputed calls from the PCR reads with MiXCR, one row per CDR3 protein. The table includes just under 20,000 distinct CDR3 sequences, around two fifths detected once. Many counts were recorded for this clonotype. The CDR3 length is 14 residues. V was clipped by 2 bases and J by 9 bases; unmatched bases: 6. Germline V gene sequence: CDR1 MNHNY, CDR2 SVGAGI (reference sequence). The specimen sequenced was normal esophageal tissue next to the tumor. The chain has TRBV6-6 and TRBJ2-1, with TRBD1 matching over 8 bases. The receptor comes from a male donor with esophageal squamous cell carcinoma. Here the CDR3 reads CASSYQGQGGEQFF. The DNA of the CDR3 is TGTGCCAGCAGTTACCAAGGACAGGGCGGTGAGCAGTTCTTC.